This T cell receptor (beta chain) was identified in a study of human T cells and chemical hapten exposure. Time point noted: patch test 1, 2 weeks after DPC sensitization. Treatment of the sample: therapeutic diphenylcyclopropenone sensitization with weekly scalp DPC. Phlebotomy was performed prior to application of every patch test. Non-pregnant alopecia patients aged 18 to 70, suitable for DPC therapy. It was unfractionated whole blood from which total RNA was extracted. TCRdb re-called the RACE reads with MiXCR, one entry per CDR3 protein. The top ten hold approximately 9.1% of the sample, which has more than 65,000 distinct CDR3 sequences, approximately 35% seen once. Losses at the gene ends were 4 bases for V and 1 base for J; bases not matched to a gene: 9. This CDR3 contains 19 residues. Germline CDR1 reads LGHDT; CDR2 reads YNNKEL (reference sequence).

The V gene is TRBV3-1, the J gene TRBJ2-1, with TRBD2 matching over 14 bases. Sequences were derived from whole blood, sampled in connection with sensitization to the hapten diphenylcyclopropenone (DPC). The TCR was taken from a man in his forties with alopecia areata. Some clones in this sample may be carry-over from other donors' samples. This CDR3 is CASSRATGTSGGSYNEQFF. CDR3 coding DNA: TGTGCCAGCAGCCGAGCGACAGGGACTAGCGGGGGTTCCTACAATGAGCAGTTCTTC.